This T cell receptor beta chain appears in the sequencing data of a study of OX40 agonist ivuxolimab in advanced cancers. This table comes from immunoSEQ multiplex PCR, and its TCRdb copy is limited to in-frame clones, with some not included. The sample shows tens of thousands of clones, around 80% of them seen only once. The germline V gene encodes CDR1 LGHNT and CDR2 FRNRAP. With 0 bases removed from V and 3 bases from J, the gap between germline ends came to 11 bases. CDR3 size: 15 residues. The rearrangement uses TRBV12-5 and TRBJ1-1; D gene uncertain. This material consisted of CD4+ or CD8+ T cells sorted from blood, taken in a trial of the OX40 agonist ivuxolimab. The TCR was taken from an adult with an advanced solid tumor such as melanoma, head and neck, liver or kidney cancer. In DNA form, the CDR3 reads TGTGCTAGTGGTTTGGTAATCGGACCAGACACTGAAGCTTTCTTT. It yields the protein CASGLVIGPDTEAFF.